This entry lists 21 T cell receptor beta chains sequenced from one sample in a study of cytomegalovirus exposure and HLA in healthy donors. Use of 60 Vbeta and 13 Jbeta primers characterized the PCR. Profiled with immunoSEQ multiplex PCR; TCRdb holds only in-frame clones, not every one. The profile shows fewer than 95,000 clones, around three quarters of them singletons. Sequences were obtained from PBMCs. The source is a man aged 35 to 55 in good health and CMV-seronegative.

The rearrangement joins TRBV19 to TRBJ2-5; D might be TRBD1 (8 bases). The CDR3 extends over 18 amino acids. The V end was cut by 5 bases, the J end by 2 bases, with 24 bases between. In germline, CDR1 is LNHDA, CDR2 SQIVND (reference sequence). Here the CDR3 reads CASSPGGRGRQGQETQYF. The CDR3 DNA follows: TGTGCCAGTAGTCCCGGGGGGAGAGGCCGACAGGGGCAAGAGACCCAGTACTTC. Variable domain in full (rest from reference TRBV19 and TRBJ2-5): DGGITQSPKYLFRKEGQNVTLSCEQNLNHDAMYWYRQDPGQGLRLIYYSQIVNDFQKGDIAEGYSVSREKKESFPLTVTSAQKNPTAFYLCASSPGGRGRQGQETQYFGPGTRLLVL.

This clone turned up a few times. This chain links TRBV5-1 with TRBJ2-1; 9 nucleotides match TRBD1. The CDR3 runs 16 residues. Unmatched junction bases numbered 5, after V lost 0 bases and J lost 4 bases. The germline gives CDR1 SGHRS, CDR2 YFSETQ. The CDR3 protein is CASSLGTGALYNEQFF. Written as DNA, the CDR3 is TGCGCCAGCAGCTTGGGGACAGGGGCTCTGTACAATGAGCAGTTCTTC.

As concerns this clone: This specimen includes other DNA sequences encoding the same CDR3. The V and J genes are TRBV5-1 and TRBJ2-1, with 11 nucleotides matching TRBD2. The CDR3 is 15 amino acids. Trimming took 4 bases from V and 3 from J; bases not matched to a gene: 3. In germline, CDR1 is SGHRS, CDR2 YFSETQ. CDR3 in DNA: TGCGCCAGCAGCCTGGGACTAGCGGACTACAATGAGCAGTTCTTC. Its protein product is CASSLGLADYNEQFF.

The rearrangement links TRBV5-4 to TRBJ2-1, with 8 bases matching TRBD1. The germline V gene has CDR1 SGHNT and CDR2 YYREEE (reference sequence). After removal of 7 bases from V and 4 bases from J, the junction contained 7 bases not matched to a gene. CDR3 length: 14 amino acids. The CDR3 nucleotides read TGTGCCAGCGGCCTGGACAGGGATTACAATGAGCAGTTCTTC. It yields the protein CASGLDRDYNEQFF.

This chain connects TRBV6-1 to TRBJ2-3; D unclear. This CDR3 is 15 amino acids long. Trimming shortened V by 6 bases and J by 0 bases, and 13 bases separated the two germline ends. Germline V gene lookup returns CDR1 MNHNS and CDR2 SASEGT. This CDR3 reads CASRGRGRSTDTQYF. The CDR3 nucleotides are TGTGCCAGCAGGGGCCGTGGAAGAAGCACAGATACGCAGTATTTT.

CDR3 sequence reads: CAISESLASWDRDTEAFF. The CDR3 DNA sequence: TGTGCCATCAGTGAGTCATTAGCGTCGTGGGACAGGGACACTGAAGCTTTCTTT. The chain links TRBV10-3 to TRBJ1-1; 9 bases are shared with TRBD1. Germline lookup yields CDR1 ENHRY and CDR2 SYGVKD. With V trimmed by 0 bases and J by 3 bases, 11 bases remained unmatched. The CDR3 is made up of 18 amino acids.

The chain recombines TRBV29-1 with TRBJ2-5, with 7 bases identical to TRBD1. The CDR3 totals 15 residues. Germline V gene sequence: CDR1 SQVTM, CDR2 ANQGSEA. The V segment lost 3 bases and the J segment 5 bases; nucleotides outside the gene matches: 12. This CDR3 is CSVETGKGLKETQYF. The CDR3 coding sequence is TGCAGCGTTGAGACAGGGAAGGGCCTCAAGGAGACCCAGTACTTC.

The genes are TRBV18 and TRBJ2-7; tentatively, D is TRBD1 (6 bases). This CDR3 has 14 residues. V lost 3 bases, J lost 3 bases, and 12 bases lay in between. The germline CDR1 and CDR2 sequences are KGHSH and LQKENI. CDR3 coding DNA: TGTGCCAGCTCACCGGGACACAATCGCTACGAGCAGTACTTC. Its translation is CASSPGHNRYEQYF.

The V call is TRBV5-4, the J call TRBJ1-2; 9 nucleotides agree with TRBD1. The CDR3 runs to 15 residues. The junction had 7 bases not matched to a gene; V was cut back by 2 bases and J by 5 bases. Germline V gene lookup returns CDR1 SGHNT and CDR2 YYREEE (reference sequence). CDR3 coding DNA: TGTGCCAGCAGCTTTGACAGGGGGAGATTGTATGGCTACACCTTC. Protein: CASSFDRGRLYGYTF.

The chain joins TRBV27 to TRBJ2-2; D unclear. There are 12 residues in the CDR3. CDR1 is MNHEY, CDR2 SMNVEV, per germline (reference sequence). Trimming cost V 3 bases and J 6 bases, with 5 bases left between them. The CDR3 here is CASSFIAGELFF. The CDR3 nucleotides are TGTGCCAGCAGTTTTATAGCCGGGGAGCTGTTTTTT.

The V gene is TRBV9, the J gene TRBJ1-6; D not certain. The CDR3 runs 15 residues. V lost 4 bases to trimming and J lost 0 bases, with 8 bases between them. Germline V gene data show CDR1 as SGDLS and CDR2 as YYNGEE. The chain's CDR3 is CASSPRGSYNSPLHF. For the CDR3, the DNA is TGTGCCAGCAGCCCACGGGGCTCCTATAATTCACCCCTCCACTTT. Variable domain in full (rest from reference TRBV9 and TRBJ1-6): DSGVTQTPKHLITATGQRVTLRCSPRSGDLSVYWYQQSLDQGLQFLIQYYNGEERAKGNILERFSAQQFPDLHSELNLSSLELGDSALYFCASSPRGSYNSPLHFGNGTRLTVT.

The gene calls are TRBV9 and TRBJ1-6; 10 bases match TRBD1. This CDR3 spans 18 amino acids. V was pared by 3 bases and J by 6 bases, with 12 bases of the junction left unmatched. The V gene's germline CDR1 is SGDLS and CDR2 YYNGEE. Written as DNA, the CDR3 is TGTGCCAGCAGCGGGGGGACAGGGGTTACCCGAAGTAATTCACCCCTCCACTTT. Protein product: CASSGGTGVTRSNSPLHF.

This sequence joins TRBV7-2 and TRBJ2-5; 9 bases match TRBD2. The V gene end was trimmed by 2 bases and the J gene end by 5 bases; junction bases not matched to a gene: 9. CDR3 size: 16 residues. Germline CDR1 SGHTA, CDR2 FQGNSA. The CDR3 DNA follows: TGTGCCAGCAGCTTATCCTCGCGGGGGGGCGGGGAGACCCAGTACTTC. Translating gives CASSLSSRGGGETQYF.

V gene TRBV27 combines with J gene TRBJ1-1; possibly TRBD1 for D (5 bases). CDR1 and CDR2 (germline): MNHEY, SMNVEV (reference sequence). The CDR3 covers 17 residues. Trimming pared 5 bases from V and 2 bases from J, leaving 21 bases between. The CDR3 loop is CASSALGVLGSNTEAFF. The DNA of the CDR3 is TGTGCCAGCAGTGCCTTAGGGGTGTTGGGCTCAAACACTGAAGCTTTCTTT.

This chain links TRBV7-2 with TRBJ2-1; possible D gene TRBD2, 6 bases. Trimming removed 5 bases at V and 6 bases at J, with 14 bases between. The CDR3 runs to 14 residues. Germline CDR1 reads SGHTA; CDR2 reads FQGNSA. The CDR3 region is CASSRGGSSNEQFF. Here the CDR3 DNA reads TGTGCCAGCAGCCGCGGAGGGAGCAGCAATGAGCAGTTCTTC. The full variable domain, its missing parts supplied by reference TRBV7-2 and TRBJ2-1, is GAGVSQSPSNKVTEKGKDVELRCDPISGHTALYWYRQSLGQGLEFLIYFQGNSAPDKSGLPSDRFSAERTGGSVSTLTIQRTQQEDSAVYLCASSRGGSSNEQFFGPGTRLTVL.

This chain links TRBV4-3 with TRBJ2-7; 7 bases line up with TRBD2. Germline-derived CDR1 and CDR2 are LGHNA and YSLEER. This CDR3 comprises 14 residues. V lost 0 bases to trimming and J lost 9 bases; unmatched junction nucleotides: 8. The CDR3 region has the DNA TGCGCCAGCAGCCAAGATTTTGGGGGGGGTCGGCAGTACTTC. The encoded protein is CASSQDFGGGRQYF.

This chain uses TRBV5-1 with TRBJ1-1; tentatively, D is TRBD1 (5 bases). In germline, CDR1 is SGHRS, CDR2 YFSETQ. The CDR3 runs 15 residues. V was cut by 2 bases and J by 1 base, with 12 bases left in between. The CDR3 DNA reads TGCGCCAGCAGCTTTTCAGGGCCCCAGAACACTGAAGCTTTCTTT. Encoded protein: CASSFSGPQNTEAFF.

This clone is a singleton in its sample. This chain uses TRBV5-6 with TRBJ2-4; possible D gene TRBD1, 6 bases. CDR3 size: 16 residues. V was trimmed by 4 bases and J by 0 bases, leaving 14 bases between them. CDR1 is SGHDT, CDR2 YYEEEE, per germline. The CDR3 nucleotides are TGTGCCAGCAGCCTCCGGGACATTCTAGCCAAAAACATTCAGTACTTC. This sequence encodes CASSLRDILAKNIQYF.

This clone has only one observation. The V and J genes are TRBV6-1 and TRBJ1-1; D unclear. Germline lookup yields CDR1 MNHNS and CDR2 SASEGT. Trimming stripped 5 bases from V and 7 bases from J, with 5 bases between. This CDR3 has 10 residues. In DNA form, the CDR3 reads TGTGCCAGCAGTCCGGGTGAAGCTTTCTTT. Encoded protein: CASSPGEAFF.

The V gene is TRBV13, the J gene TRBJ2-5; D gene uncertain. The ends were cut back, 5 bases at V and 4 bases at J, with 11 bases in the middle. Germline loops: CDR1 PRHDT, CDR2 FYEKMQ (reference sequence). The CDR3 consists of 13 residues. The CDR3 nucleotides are TGTGCCAGCAGCCCCTCTAGAGCAGAGACCCAGTACTTC. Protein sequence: CASSPSRAETQYF.

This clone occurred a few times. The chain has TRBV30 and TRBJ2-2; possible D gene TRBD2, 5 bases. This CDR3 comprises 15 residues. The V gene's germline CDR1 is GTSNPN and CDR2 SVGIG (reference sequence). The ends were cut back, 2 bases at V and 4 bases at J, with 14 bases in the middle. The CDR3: CAWSSEGLITGELFF. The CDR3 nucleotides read TGTGCCTGGAGTAGTGAGGGTCTAATCACCGGGGAGCTGTTTTTT.